This TCR beta chain was captured in a study of shared clonotypes between healthy human individuals. Findings and limits, study-wide: Generation probability values for non-shared clonotypes were lower than those for clonotypes shared by all four donors.

Comment on this clone: The antigen is not known.

V was shortened by 5 bases and J by 0 bases, with 20 bases between the two germline ends. CDR3 size: 18 residues. Looked up from germline, CDR1 is MDHEN and CDR2 is SYDVKM. Repertoires were generated with immunoSEQ multiplex PCR, while TCRdb's copy carries only in-frame clones and drops some. The table lists 1.4 million or so clones, approximately 98.5% of them singletons. The rearrangement links TRBV28 to TRBJ1-5; D call uncertain. The receptor was isolated from a man between 25 and 39 years old in good health. The sample taken for sequencing was naive CD4+ T cells sorted from blood. The subset denotes: CD45RA+ positively selected. The CDR3 DNA sequence: TGTGCCAGCAGTCGAACCGACAAGGTGGTCTTTAGCAATCAGCCCCAGCATTTT. Translating gives CASSRTDKVVFSNQPQHF.